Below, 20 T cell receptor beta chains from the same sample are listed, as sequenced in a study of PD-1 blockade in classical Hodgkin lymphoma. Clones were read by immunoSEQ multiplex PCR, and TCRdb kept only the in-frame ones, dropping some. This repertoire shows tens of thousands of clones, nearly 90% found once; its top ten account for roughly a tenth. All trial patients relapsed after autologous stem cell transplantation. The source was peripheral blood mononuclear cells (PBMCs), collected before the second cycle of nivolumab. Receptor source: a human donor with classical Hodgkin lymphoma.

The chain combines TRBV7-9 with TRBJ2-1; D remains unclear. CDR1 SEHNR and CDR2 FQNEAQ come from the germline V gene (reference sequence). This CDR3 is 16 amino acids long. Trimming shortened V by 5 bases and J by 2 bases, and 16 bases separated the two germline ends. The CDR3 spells CASSHPRIETYNEQFF. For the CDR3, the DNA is TGTGCCAGCAGCCACCCCCGGATTGAAACCTACAATGAGCAGTTCTTC.

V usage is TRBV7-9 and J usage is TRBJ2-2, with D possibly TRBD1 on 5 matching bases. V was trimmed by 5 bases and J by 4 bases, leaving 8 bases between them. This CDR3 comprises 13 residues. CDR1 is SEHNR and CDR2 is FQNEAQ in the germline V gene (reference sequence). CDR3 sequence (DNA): TGTGCCAGCAGCCTGCAGGGCACCGGGGAGCTGTTTTTT. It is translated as CASSLQGTGELFF.

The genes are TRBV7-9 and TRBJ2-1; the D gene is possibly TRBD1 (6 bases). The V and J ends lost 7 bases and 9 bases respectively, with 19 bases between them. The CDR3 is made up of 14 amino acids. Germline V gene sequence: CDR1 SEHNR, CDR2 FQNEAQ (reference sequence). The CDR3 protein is CASTNRVGLGEQFF. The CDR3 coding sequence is TGTGCCAGCACCAACAGGGTAGGATTGGGTGAGCAGTTCTTC.

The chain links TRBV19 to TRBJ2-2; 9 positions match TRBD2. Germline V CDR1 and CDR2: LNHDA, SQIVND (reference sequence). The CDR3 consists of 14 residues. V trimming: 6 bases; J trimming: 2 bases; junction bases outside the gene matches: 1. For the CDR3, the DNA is TGTGCCAGTAGGACTAGCGGAAACACCGGGGAGCTGTTTTTT. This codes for CASRTSGNTGELFF.

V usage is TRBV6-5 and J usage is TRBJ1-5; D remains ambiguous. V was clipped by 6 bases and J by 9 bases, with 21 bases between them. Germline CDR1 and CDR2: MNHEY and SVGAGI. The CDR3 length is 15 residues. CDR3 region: CASRNRRGGIGPQHF. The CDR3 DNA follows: TGTGCCAGCAGAAATAGACGGGGAGGGATTGGGCCCCAGCATTTT.

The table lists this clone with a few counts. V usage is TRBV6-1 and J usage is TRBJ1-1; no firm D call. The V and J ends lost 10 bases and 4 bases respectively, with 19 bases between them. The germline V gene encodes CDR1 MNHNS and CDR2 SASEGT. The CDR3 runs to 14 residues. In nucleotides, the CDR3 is TGTGCCACCCTATCACTTGTGGGGATCACTGAAGCTTTCTTT. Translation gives CATLSLVGITEAFF.

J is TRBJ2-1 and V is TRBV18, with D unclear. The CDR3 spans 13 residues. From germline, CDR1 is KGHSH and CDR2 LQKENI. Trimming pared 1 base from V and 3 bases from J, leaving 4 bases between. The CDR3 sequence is CASSPLNYNEQFF. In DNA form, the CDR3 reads TGTGCCAGCTCACCACTTAACTACAATGAGCAGTTCTTC. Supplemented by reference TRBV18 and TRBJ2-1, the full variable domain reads NAGVMQNPRHLVRRRGQEARLRCSPMKGHSHVYWYRQLPEEGLKFMVYLQKENIIDESGMPKERFSAEFPKEGPSILRIQQVVRGDSAAYFCASSPLNYNEQFFGPGTRLTVL.

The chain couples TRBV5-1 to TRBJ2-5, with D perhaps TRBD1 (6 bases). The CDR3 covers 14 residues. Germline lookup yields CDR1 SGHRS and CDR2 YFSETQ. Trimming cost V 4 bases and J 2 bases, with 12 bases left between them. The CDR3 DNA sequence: TGCGCCAGCAGCCCGACAGGCGTACAAGAGACCCAGTACTTC. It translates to CASSPTGVQETQYF.

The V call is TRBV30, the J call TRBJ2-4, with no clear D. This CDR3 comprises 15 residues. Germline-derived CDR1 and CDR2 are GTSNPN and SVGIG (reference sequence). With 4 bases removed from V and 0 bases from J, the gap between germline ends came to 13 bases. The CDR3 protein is CAWNPQNLAKNIQYF. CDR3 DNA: TGTGCCTGGAATCCCCAAAACCTAGCCAAAAACATTCAGTACTTC. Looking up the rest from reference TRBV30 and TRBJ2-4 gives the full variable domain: SQTIHQWPATLVQPVGSPLSLECTVEGTSNPNLYWYRQAAGRGLQLLFYSVGIGQISSEVPQNLSASRPQDRQFILSSKKLLLSDSGFYLCAWNPQNLAKNIQYFGAGTRLSVL.

This chain's CDR3 is CATSRDRLMNTEAFF. In DNA, the CDR3 is TGTGCCACCAGCAGGGACAGACTTATGAACACTGAAGCTTTCTTT. This chain links TRBV15 with TRBJ1-1, with D perhaps TRBD1 (6 bases). Trimming removed 3 bases from V and 0 bases from J, with 11 bases in between. CDR1 is LNHNV, CDR2 YYDKDF, per germline (reference sequence). This CDR3 has 15 residues.

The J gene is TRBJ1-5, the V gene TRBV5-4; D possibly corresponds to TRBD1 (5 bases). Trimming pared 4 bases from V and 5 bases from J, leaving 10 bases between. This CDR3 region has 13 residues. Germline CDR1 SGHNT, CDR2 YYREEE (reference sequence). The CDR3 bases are TGTGCCAGCAGCGTGCAGGGATATCAGCCCCAGCATTTT. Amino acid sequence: CASSVQGYQPQHF.

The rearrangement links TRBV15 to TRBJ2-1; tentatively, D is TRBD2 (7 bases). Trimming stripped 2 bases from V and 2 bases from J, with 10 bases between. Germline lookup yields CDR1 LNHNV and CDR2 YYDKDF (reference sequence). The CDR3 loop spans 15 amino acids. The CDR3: CATSRRGGTYNEQFF. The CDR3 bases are TGTGCCACCAGCAGAAGGGGGGGGACCTACAATGAGCAGTTCTTC.

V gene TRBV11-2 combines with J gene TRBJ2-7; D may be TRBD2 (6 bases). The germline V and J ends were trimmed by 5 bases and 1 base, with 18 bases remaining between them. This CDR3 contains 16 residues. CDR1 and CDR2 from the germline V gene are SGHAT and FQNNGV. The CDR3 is CASSPLGGPFSYEQYF. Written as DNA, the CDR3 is TGTGCCAGCAGCCCCCTCGGGGGTCCATTTTCCTACGAGCAGTACTTC.

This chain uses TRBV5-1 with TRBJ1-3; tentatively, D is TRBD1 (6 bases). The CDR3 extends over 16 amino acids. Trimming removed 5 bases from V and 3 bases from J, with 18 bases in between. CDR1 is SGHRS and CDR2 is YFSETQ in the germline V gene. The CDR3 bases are TGCGCCAGCAGTTATCTACAGGGCGGTGTTGGAAACACCATATATTTT. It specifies CASSYLQGGVGNTIYF.

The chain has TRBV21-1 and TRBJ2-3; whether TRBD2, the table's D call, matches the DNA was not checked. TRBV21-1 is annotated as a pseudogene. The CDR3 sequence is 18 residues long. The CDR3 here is CASSKPTTGLAYTDTQYF. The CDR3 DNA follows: TGTGCCAGCAGCAAACCGACGACTGGACTAGCGTATACAGATACGCAGTATTTT.

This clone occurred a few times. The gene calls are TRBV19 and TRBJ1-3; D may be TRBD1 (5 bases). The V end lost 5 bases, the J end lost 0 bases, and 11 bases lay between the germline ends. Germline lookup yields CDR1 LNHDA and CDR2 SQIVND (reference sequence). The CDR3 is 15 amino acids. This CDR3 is CASSSTGYSGNTIYF. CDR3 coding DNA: TGTGCCAGTAGTTCCACAGGATACTCTGGAAACACCATATATTTT.

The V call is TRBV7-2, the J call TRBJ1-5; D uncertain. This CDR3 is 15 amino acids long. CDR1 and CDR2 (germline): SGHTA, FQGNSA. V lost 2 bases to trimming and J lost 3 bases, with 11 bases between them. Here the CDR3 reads CASSLSPGNNQPQHF. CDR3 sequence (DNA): TGTGCCAGCAGCTTATCCCCCGGGAACAATCAGCCCCAGCATTTT.

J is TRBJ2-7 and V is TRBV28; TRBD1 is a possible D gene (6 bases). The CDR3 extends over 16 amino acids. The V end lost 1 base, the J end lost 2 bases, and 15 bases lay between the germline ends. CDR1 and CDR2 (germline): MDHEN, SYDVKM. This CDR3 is CASSLFPGVNTYEQYF. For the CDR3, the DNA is TGTGCCAGCAGTTTATTCCCAGGGGTGAATACCTACGAGCAGTACTTC.

The CDR3 protein is CASSSGARNTEAFF. CDR3 sequence (DNA): TGTGCCAGCAGTTCAGGGGCCAGGAACACTGAAGCTTTCTTT. V and J are TRBV28 and TRBJ1-1; D is perhaps TRBD1 (6 bases). Germline assignment: CDR1 MDHEN and CDR2 SYDVKM. V gave up 4 bases and J gave up 1 base, with 10 bases separating them. The CDR3 extends over 14 amino acids.

The CDR3 loop reads CASSQDRDTQYF. In DNA, the CDR3 is TGTGCCAGCAGCCAAGATCGCGATACGCAGTATTTT. The rearrangement joins TRBV4-2 to TRBJ2-3; D not resolved. There are 12 residues in the CDR3. Between the trimmed V and J ends, which lost 0 bases and 6 bases, there was a span of 4 bases. Germline V CDR1 and CDR2: LGHNA, YNFKEQ.